In its sample, the clone carrying this TCR delta chain was seen a few times. What it binds is unknown. The CDR3 is made up of 19 amino acids. The germline V gene has CDR1 TSWWSYY and CDR2 QGS. Trimming took off 5 bases at V and 0 bases at J, with 25 bases between the two ends. The data belong to a study of Vδ1+ human thymocytes. Study conclusions and caveats: Thymic TRG and TRD repertoires appeared highly polyclonal, with Gaussian CDR3 length distributions.

The template was reverse-transcribed extracted RNA. CDR3 amplicons came from multiplex PCR with pooled V-gene forward and constant-region reverse primers. TCRdb reapplied CATT to the multiplex PCR reads. Among tens of thousands of delta-chain clones listed, about 15% were seen once. Thymocytes were sorted as CD3+ TCRVdelta1+ TCRVdelta2- after alphabeta T cell depletion. Sequenced sample: Vdelta1+ gamma-delta thymocytes from the thymus. Described subset: FACS-sorted CD3+ TCRalphabeta- TCRVdelta1+ TCRVdelta2- thymocytes. The chain has TRDV1 and TRDJ1; D unresolved. The clonotype originates from a girl in the first two years of life who had congenital heart surgery. This CDR3 reads CALGKDRNQPPGYTDKLIF. The CDR3 coding sequence is TGTGCTCTTGGGAAAGATAGGAATCAACCACCCGGGTACACCGATAAACTCATCTTT.